The 11 T cell receptor beta chains given below trace back to one sample, sequenced in a study of graft-versus-host responses after intestinal transplantation (dated by TCRdb to about 2021). For these receptors, no antigen is known. The time point label on this specimen signifies: cells obtained before transplantation from donor or recipient. Libraries came from the immunoSEQ multiplex PCR assay. TCRdb limited this immuneACCESS table to in-frame rearrangements with V and J called. A share of clones is missing; checked studies link under half to unresolved V genes, and the rest is unexplained. This sample is represented by 100,000 or so clones; about 90% of them were singletons. The ten most abundant clones make up around 0.18% of the sample. Sequencing used unstimulated CD4+ T cells sorted from spleen or lymph node cells, obtained before intestinal transplant. These TCRs come from a human donor who received an intestinal transplant.

The J gene is TRBJ1-2, the V gene TRBV30, with TRBD1 as a possible D gene (5 bases). CDR3 length: 13 residues. Per germline, CDR1 GTSNPN and CDR2 SVGIG (reference sequence). Trimming removed 4 bases at V and 5 bases at J, with 14 bases between. In nucleotides, the CDR3 is TGTGCCTGGACTCACCAGGGCCCTTATGGCTACACCTTC. Its translation: CAWTHQGPYGYTF.

V usage is TRBV7-2 and J usage is TRBJ2-1, with a tentative D call TRBD2 (5 bases). The CDR3 is 15 residues long. Germline-derived CDR1 and CDR2 are SGHTA and FQGNSA. V shed 1 base and J shed 0 bases, with 7 bases lying between them. CDR3 DNA: TGTGCCAGCAGCTTAGTGGAGGCCTCCTACAATGAGCAGTTCTTC. Translation: CASSLVEASYNEQFF.

This clone showed up just once. The V gene is TRBV9, the J gene TRBJ1-5, with TRBD1 matching 9 bases. Germline V gives CDR1 SGDLS, CDR2 YYNGEE. CDR3 size: 15 residues. Trimming cost V 4 bases and J 4 bases; bases outside gene matches: 6. CDR3 loop: CASSSGQGPNQPQHF. The CDR3 DNA sequence: TGTGCCAGCAGCTCCGGACAGGGGCCGAATCAGCCCCAGCATTTT.

V and J are TRBV27 and TRBJ2-7; 7 bases are a match to TRBD2. The CDR3 contains 16 residues. Trimming took 5 bases from V and 4 from J; bases not matched to a gene: 14. Looked up from germline, CDR1 is MNHEY and CDR2 is SMNVEV (reference sequence). The CDR3 protein is CASSGGDAWSGYEQYF. The DNA of the CDR3 is TGTGCCAGCAGTGGGGGGGACGCCTGGAGCGGTTACGAGCAGTACTTC.

This clone appeared a few times. The chain has TRBV5-1 and TRBJ2-7, with D possibly TRBD2 on 6 matching bases. This CDR3 region has 16 residues. V was cut by 1 base and J by 1 base, with 15 bases left in between. Germline CDR1 and CDR2: SGHRS and YFSETQ. Here the CDR3 reads CASSLYGGVGSYEQYF. The CDR3, as DNA: TGCGCCAGCAGCTTGTATGGCGGGGTTGGTTCCTACGAGCAGTACTTC. The full variable domain, its missing parts supplied by reference TRBV5-1 and TRBJ2-7, is KAGVTQTPRYLIKTRGQQVTLSCSPISGHRSVSWYQQTPGQGLQFLFEYFSETQRNKGNFPGRFSGRQFSNSRSEMNVSTLELGDSALYLCASSLYGGVGSYEQYFGPGTRLTVT.

Note on this clone: At one boundary the junction diverges from the germline segment, which might be a read error. The gene calls are TRBV5-1 and TRBJ2-2; D may be TRBD1 (6 bases). CDR1 is SGHRS, CDR2 YFSETQ, per germline. The CDR3 spans 16 residues. The CDR3 region is CASSLDGGAATGELFF. CDR3 DNA: TGCGCCAGCAGCTTGGATGGGGGCGCGGCGACCGGGGAGCTATTTTTT.

The genes are TRBV7-9 and TRBJ1-1; perhaps TRBD1 as D (5 bases). CDR1 and CDR2 from the germline V gene are SEHNR and FQNEAQ (reference sequence). With 5 bases removed from V and 11 bases from J, the gap between germline ends came to 15 bases. The length of the CDR3 is 12 residues. CDR3 region: CASSPRRVGAFF. CDR3 DNA: TGTGCCAGCAGCCCCCGCAGGGTCGGTGCTTTCTTT.

J is TRBJ1-6 and V is TRBV2; tentatively, D is TRBD1 (6 bases). The CDR3 spans 16 residues. V was trimmed by 3 bases and J by 5 bases, leaving 14 bases between them. Germline V gives CDR1 SNHLY, CDR2 FYNNEI. The CDR3 sequence is CASSDETGSNNSPLHF. CDR3 bases: TGTGCCAGCAGTGATGAAACAGGGAGCAATAATTCACCCCTCCACTTT.

This chain connects TRBV30 to TRBJ1-6; weak D call: TRBD1 (5 bases). Germline lookup yields CDR1 GTSNPN and CDR2 SVGIG (reference sequence). Trimming removed 0 bases at V and 5 bases at J, with 14 bases between. The CDR3 runs to 16 residues. This CDR3 is CAWSVSGLRNNSPLHF. The CDR3 DNA is TGTGCCTGGAGTGTGTCAGGGCTGAGGAATAATTCACCCCTCCACTTT.

The chain links TRBV19 to TRBJ1-1; TRBD1 might be the D (6 bases). Trimming left V 9 bases short and J 0 bases short, with 11 bases between. This CDR3 has 13 amino acids. Germline V gives CDR1 LNHDA, CDR2 SQIVND (reference sequence). The CDR3 loop is CASGQHMNTEAFF. CDR3 coding DNA: TGTGCCAGCGGACAGCACATGAACACTGAAGCTTTCTTT.

The rearrangement links TRBV30 to TRBJ1-2; the D gene is possibly TRBD1 (5 bases). Germline CDR1 and CDR2: GTSNPN and SVGIG (reference sequence). The V and J ends lost 5 bases and 8 bases respectively, with 18 bases between them. CDR3 length: 13 amino acids. The CDR3 protein is CAWAPLRQSGYTF. The CDR3 coding sequence is TGTGCCTGGGCCCCCCTTAGACAGAGCGGCTACACCTTC.